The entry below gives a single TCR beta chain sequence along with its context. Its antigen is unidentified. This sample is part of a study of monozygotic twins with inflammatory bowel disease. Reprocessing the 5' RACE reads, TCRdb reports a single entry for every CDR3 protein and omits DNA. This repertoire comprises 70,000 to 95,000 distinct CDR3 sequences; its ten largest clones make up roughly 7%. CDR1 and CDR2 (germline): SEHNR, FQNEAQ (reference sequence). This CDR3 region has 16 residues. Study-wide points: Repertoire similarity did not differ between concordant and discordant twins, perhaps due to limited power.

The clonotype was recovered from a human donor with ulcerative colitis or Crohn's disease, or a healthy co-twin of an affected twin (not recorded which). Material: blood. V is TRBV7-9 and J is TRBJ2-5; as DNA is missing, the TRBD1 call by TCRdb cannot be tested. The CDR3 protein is CASSLEAMTGQETQYF. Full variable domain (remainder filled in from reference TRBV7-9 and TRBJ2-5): DTGVSQNPRHKITKRGQNVTFRCDPISEHNRLYWYRQTLGQGPEFLTYFQNEAQLEKSRLLSDRFSAERPKGSFSTLEIQRTEQGDSAMYLCASSLEAMTGQETQYFGPGTRLLVL.